This T cell receptor beta chain was found in a study of tumor-infiltrating lymphocytes in primary liver carcinoma. Points on this clonotype: What it binds is unknown.

Blood RNA originated from unsorted whole blood, with germline DNA additionally extracted. Starting from 450 to 500 ng of total RNA, TCR beta cDNA was produced with a primer in the constant region. Investigators got TCR beta libraries out of three nested multiplex PCR rounds, done with slightly modified ARM-PCR. The two initial PCR rounds, roughly 9 cycles each, used TRBV1-TRBV30 forward and C-beta reverse primers. TCRdb fed the multiplex PCR reads into MiXCR, producing one record per CDR3 protein. The table has just over 300,000 distinct CDR3 sequences, around 50% seen once. Study observations and caveats: When set against blood, tumors had a significantly higher top-250-clone fraction (p = 0.039).

Germline V gene data show CDR1 as SEHNR and CDR2 as FQNEAQ (reference sequence). The CDR3 covers 15 residues. The germline V and J ends were trimmed by 5 bases and 0 bases, with 13 bases remaining between them. The J gene is TRBJ1-1, the V gene TRBV7-9; the D is unclear. The sequenced sample was peripheral blood. This TCR derives from a woman under 40 with primary liver carcinoma and hepatitis B virus infection. CDR3 sequence: CASSQTEHMNTEAFF. The CDR3 DNA is TGTGCCAGCAGCCAGACCGAACATATGAACACTGAAGCTTTCTTT.